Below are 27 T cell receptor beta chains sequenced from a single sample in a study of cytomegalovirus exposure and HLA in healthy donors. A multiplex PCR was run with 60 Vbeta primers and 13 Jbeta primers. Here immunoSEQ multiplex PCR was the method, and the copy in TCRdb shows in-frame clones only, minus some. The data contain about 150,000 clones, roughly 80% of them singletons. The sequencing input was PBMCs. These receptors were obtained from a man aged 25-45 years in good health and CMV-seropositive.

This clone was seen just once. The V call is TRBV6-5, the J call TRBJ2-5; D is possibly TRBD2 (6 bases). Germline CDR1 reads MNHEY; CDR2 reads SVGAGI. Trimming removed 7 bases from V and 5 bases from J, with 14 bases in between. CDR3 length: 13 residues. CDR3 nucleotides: TGTGCCAGCATGCGGTCTGGAGGGGAGACCCAGTACTTC. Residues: CASMRSGGETQYF.

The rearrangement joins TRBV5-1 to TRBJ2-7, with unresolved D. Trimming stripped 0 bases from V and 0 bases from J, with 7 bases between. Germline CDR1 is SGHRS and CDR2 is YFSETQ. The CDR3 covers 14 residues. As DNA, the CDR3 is TGCGCCAGCAGCTTGGAACAGAGCTCCTACGAGCAGTACTTC. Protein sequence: CASSLEQSSYEQYF.

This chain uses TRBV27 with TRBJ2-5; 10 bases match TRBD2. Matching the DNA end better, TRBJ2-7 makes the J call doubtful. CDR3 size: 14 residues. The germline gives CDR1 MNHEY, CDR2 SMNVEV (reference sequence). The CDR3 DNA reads TGTGCCAGCACCCCAGCGGGAGGGCCTGGCGAGCAGTACTTC. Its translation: CASTPAGGPGEQYF.

CDR3 sequence reads: CASSLVEGATAFF. The DNA for the CDR3 is TGTGCCAGCAGCTTGGTTGAGGGGGCAACGGCTTTCTTT. The gene calls are TRBV5-6 and TRBJ1-1; 7 bases fit TRBD1. The germline gives CDR1 SGHDT, CDR2 YYEEEE. CDR3 length equals 13 residues. With V trimmed by 0 bases and J by 11 bases, 7 bases remained unmatched.

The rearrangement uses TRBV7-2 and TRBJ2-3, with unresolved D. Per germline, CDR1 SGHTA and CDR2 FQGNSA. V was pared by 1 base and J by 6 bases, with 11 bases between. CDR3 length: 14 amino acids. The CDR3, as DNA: TGTGCCAGCAGCTTAGGCCCGTCCGCGGATACGCAGTATTTT. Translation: CASSLGPSADTQYF.

CDR3 in DNA: TGCAGCGTTAAGAAAGTTTCGGACAGGACCTACGAGCAGTACTTC. It codes for CSVKKVSDRTYEQYF. J is TRBJ2-7 and V is TRBV29-1, with 7 nucleotides matching TRBD1. In germline, CDR1 is SQVTM, CDR2 ANQGSEA. Losses at the gene ends were 5 bases for V and 2 bases for J; bases not matched to a gene: 12. The CDR3 consists of 15 residues.

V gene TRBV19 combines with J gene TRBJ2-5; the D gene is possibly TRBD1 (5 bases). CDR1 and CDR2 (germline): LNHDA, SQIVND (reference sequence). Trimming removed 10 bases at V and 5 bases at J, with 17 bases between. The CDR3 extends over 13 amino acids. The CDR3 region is CATSLGAEETQYF. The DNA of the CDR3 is TGTGCCACCTCTCTTGGGGCCGAGGAGACCCAGTACTTC.

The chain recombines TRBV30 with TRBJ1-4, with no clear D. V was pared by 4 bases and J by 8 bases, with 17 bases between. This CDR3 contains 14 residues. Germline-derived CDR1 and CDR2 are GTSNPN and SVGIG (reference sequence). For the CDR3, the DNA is TGTGCCTGGACCGACTCGCGGGGAAACGAAAAACTGTTTTTT. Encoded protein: CAWTDSRGNEKLFF.

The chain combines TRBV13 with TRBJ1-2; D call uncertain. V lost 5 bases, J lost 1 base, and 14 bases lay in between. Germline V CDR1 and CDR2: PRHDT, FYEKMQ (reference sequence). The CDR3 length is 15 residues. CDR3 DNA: TGTGCCAGCAGCCGCCCCCCGCAGTTTAACTATGGCTACACCTTC. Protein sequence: CASSRPPQFNYGYTF.

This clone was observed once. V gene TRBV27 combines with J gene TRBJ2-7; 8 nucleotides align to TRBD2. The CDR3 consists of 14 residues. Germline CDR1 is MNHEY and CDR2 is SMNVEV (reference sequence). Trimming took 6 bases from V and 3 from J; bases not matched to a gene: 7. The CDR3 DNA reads TGTGCCAGCAGGAGAATAGCGGGACACTACGAGCAGTACTTC. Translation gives CASRRIAGHYEQYF.

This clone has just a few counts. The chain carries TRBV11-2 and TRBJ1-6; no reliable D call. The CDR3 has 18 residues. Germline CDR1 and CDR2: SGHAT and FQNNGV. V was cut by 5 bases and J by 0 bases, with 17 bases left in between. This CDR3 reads CASSQRDRGSSYNSPLHF. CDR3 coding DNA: TGTGCCAGCAGCCAACGAGACCGGGGAAGCTCCTATAATTCACCCCTCCACTTT.

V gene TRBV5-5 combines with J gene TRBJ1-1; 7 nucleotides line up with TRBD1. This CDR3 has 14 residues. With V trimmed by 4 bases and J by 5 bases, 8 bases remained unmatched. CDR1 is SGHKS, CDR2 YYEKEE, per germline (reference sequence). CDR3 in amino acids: CASSAPTGKTEAFF. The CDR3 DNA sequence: TGTGCCAGCAGCGCCCCGACAGGGAAAACTGAAGCTTTCTTT. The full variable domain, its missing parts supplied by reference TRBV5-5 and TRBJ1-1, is DAGVTQSPTHLIKTRGQQVTLRCSPISGHKSVSWYQQVLGQGPQFIFQYYEKEERGRGNFPDRFSARQFPNYSSELNVNALLLGDSALYLCASSAPTGKTEAFFGQGTRLTVV.

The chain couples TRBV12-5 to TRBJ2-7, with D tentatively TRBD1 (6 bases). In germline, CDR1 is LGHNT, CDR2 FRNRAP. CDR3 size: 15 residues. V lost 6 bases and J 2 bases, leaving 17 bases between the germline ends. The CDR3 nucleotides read TGTGCTAGTGGCCCAAGGACAGCGAAAACCTACGAGCAGTACTTC. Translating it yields CASGPRTAKTYEQYF.

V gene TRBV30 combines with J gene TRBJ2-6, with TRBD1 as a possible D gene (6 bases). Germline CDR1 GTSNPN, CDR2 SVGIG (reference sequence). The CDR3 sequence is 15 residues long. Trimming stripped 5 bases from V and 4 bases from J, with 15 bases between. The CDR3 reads CAWLTGPLGANVLTF. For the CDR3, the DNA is TGTGCCTGGCTGACAGGTCCTCTGGGGGCCAACGTCCTGACTTTC.

DNA of the CDR3: TGTGCCAGCAGAGAAACCGGGACACACAATGAGCAGTTCTTC. Translated, it gives CASRETGTHNEQFF. The chain uses TRBV6-6 and TRBJ2-1; maybe TRBD1 (6 bases). CDR1 MNHNY and CDR2 SVGAGI come from the germline V gene (reference sequence). This CDR3 comprises 14 residues. Trimming removed 6 bases from V and 5 bases from J, with 14 bases in between.

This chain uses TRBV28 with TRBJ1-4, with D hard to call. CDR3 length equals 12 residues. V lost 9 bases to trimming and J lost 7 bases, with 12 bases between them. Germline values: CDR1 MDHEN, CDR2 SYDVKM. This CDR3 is CASRGLGEKLFF. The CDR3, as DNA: TGTGCCAGTCGGGGTTTGGGTGAAAAACTGTTTTTT.

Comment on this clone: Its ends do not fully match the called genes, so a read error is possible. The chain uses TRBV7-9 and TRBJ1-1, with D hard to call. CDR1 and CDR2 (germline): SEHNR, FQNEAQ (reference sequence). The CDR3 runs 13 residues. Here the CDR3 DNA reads TGTTCCAGCAGCTTAGGAGGATTTTCTGAAGCTTTCTTT. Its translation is CSSSLGGFSEAFF.

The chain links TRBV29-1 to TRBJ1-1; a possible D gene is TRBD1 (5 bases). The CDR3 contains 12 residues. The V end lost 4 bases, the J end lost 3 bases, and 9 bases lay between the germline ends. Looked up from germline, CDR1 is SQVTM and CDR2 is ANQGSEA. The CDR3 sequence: CSVGRGDTEAFF. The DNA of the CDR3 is TGCAGCGTTGGGCGGGGGGACACTGAAGCTTTCTTT.

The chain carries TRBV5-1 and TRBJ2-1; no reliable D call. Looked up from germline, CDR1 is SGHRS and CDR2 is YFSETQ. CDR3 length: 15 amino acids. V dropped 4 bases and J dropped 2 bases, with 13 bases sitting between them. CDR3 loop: CASSLITDTYNEQFF. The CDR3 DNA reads TGCGCCAGCAGCCTTATTACTGACACCTACAATGAGCAGTTCTTC.

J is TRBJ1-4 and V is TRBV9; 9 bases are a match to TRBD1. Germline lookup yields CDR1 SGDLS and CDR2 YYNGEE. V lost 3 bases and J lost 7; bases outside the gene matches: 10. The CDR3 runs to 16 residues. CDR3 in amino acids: CASSAKPQGASEKLFF. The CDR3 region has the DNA TGTGCCAGCAGCGCCAAACCACAGGGGGCGAGTGAAAAACTGTTTTTT.

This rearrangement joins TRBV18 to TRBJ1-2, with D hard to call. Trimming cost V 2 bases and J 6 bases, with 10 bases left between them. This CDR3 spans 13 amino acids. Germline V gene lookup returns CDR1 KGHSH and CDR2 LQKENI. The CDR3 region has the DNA TGTGCCAGCTCACCAAAGCAGGTCGATGGCTACACCTTC. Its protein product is CASSPKQVDGYTF.

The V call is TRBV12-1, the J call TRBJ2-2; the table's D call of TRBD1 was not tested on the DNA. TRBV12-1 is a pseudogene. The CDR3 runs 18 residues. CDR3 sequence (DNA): TGTGCCAGCAGCCCACGCCGGGACAGGGGGTCGGGCACCGGGGAGCTGTTTTTT. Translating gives CASSPRRDRGSGTGELFF.

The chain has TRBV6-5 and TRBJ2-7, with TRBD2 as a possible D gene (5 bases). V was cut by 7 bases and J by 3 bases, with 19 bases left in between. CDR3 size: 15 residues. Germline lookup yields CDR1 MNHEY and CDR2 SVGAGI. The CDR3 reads CASTQGGEGLYEQYF. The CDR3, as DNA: TGTGCCAGCACTCAAGGCGGAGAGGGTCTCTACGAGCAGTACTTC.

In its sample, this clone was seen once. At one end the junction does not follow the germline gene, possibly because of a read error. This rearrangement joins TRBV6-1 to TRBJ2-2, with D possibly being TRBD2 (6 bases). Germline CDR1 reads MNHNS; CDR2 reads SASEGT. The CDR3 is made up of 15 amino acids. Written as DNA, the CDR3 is TGTGCCAGCAGTGAAGAGGGGTCGAACACCGGGGGGCTGTTTTTT. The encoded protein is CASSEEGSNTGGLFF.

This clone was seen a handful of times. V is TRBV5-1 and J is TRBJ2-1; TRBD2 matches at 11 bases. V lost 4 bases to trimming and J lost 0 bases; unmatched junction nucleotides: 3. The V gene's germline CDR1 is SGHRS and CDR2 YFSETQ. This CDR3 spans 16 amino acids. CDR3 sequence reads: CASSKTSGASYNEQFF. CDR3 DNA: TGCGCCAGCAGCAAGACTAGCGGGGCCTCCTACAATGAGCAGTTCTTC.

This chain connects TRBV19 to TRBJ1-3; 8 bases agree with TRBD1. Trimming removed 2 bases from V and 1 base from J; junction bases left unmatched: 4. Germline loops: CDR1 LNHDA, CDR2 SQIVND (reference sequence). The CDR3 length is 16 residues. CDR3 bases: TGTGCCAGTAGTATACCCTGGACAGGGTCTGGAAACACCATATATTTT. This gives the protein CASSIPWTGSGNTIYF.

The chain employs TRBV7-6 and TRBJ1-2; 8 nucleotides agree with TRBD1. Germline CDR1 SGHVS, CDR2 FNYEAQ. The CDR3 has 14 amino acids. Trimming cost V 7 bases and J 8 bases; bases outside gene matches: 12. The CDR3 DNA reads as TGTGCCAGCACCCTACTACAGGGGGTGGAGGGCTACACCTTC. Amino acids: CASTLLQGVEGYTF.